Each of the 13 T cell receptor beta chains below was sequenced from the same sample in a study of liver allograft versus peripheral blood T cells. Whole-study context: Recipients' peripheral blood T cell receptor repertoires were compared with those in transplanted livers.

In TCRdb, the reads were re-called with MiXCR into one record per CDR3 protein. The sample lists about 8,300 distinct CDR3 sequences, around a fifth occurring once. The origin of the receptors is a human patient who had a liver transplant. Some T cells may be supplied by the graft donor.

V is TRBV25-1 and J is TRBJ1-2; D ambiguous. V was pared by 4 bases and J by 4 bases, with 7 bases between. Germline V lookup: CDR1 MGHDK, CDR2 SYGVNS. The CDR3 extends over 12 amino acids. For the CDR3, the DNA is TGTGCCAGCAGTGGTCTCTCCTATGGCTACACCTTC. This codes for CASSGLSYGYTF.

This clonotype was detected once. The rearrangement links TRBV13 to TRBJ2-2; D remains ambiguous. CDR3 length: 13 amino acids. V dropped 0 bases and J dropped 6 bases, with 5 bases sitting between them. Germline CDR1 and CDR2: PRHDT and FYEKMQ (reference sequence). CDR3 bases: TGTGCCAGCAGCTTAGGCACGGCCGGGGAGCTGTTTTTT. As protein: CASSLGTAGELFF. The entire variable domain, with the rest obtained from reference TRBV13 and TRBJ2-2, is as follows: AAGVIQSPRHLIKEKRETATLKCYPIPRHDTVYWYQQGPGQDPQFLISFYEKMQSDKGSIPDRFSAQQFSDYHSELNMSSLELGDSALYFCASSLGTAGELFFGEGSRLTVL.

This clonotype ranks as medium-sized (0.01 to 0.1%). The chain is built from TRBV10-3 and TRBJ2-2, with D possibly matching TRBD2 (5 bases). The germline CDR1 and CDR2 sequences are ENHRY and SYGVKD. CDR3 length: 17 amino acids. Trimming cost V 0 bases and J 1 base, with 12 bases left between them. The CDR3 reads CAISESTGRGNTGELFF. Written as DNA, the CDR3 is TGTGCCATCAGTGAGTCGACCGGACGGGGGAACACCGGGGAGCTGTTTTTT.

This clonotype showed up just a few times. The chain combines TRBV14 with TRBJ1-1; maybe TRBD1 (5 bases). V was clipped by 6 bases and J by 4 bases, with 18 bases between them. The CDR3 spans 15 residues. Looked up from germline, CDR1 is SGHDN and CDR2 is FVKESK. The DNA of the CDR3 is TGTGCCAGCAGGGAAGGTCGCGATGGGGGCACTGAAGCTTTCTTT. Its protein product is CASREGRDGGTEAFF.

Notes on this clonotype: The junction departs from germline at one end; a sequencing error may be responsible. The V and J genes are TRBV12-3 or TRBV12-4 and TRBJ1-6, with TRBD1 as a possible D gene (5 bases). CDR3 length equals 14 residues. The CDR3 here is CASSLTGTVSSLHF. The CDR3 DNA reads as TGTGCCAGCAGTTTAACCGGGACCGTTTCATCCCTCCACTTT.

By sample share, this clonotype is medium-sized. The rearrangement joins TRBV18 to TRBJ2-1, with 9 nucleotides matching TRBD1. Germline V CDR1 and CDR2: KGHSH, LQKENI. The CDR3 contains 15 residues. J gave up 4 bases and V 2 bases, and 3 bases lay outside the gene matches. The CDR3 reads CASSPGDREYNEQFF. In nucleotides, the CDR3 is TGTGCCAGCTCACCAGGGGACAGGGAATACAATGAGCAGTTCTTC.

In DNA, the CDR3 is TGTGCCAGCACCTCAGATGGCAGGGACGATTCAGATACGCAGTATTTT. Its translation: CASTSDGRDDSDTQYF. J is TRBJ2-3 and V is TRBV12-3 or TRBV12-4; the D gene could be TRBD1 or TRBD2 (5 bases each). The CDR3 sequence is 16 residues long. Trimming took off 7 bases at V and 4 bases at J, with 21 bases between the two ends.

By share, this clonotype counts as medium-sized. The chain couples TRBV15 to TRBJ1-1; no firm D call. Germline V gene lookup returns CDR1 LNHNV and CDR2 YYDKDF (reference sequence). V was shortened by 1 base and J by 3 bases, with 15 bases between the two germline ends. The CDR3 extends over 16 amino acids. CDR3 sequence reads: CATSRVRDAGDTEAFF. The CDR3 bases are TGTGCCACCAGCAGAGTCCGCGACGCCGGGGACACTGAAGCTTTCTTT.

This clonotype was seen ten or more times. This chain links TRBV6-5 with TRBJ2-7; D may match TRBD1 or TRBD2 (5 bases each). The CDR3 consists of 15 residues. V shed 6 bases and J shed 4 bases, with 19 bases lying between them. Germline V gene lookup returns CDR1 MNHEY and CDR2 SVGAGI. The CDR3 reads CASSRRDGSFYEQYF. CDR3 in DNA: TGTGCCAGCAGCCGCCGGGACGGATCCTTTTACGAGCAGTACTTC.

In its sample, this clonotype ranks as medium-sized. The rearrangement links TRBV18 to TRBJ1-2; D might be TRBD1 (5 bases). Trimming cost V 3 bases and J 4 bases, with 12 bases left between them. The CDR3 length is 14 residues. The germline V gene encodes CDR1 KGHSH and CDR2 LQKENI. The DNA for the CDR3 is TGTGCCAGCTCACCCCGAGACAGCTCCTATGGCTACACCTTC. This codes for CASSPRDSSYGYTF.

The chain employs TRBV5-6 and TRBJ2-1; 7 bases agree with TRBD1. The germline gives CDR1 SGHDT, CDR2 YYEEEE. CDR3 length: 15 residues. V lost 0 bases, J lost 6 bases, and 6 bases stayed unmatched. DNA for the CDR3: TGTGCCAGCAGCTTGGCCGGGACAGCTTTCAATGAGCAGTTCTTC. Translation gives CASSLAGTAFNEQFF.

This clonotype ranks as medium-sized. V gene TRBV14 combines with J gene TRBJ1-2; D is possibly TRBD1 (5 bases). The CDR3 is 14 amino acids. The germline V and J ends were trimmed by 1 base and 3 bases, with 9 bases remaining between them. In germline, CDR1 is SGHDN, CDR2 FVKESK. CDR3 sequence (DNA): TGTGCCAGCAGCCAAGGTCCGGGGGACTATGGCTACACCTTC. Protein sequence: CASSQGPGDYGYTF.

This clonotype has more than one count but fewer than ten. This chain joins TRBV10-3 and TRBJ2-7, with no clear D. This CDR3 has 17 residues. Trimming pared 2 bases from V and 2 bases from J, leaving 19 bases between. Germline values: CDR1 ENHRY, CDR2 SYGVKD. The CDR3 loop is CAISEEDLGPSPYEQYF. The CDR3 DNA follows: TGTGCCATCAGTGAGGAGGATCTTGGGCCCAGTCCCTACGAGCAGTACTTC.